This T cell receptor beta chain stems from a study of cytomegalovirus exposure and HLA in healthy donors. General observations from the study: Diagnosis of cytomegalovirus status made by the classifier reportedly showed high specificity and sensitivity. Some TCR beta chains (roughly 160 of them) were listed as cytomegalovirus-associated.

Primers included in the PCR were 60 Vbeta and 13 Jbeta primers. Clones were read by immunoSEQ multiplex PCR, and TCRdb kept only the in-frame ones, dropping some. The repertoire has some 85,000 clones, around 75% of them found once; the top ten carry about 2.9%. In the case of this clone: Its antigen is still unknown.

CDR1 is MGHDK and CDR2 is SYGVNS in the germline V gene. The CDR3 has 16 residues. The sequencing sample was made of PBMCs. The receptor comes from a man aged 40-49 years in good health and CMV-seronegative. The chain links TRBV25-1 to TRBJ2-5; 11 positions agree with TRBD2. TRBJ2-7 explains the end of the DNA better; the J call may be wrong. The CDR3 bases are TGTGCCAGCAGTGACCCATTTACTAGCGGGGGCTACGAGCAGTACTTC. Amino acids: CASSDPFTSGGYEQYF.